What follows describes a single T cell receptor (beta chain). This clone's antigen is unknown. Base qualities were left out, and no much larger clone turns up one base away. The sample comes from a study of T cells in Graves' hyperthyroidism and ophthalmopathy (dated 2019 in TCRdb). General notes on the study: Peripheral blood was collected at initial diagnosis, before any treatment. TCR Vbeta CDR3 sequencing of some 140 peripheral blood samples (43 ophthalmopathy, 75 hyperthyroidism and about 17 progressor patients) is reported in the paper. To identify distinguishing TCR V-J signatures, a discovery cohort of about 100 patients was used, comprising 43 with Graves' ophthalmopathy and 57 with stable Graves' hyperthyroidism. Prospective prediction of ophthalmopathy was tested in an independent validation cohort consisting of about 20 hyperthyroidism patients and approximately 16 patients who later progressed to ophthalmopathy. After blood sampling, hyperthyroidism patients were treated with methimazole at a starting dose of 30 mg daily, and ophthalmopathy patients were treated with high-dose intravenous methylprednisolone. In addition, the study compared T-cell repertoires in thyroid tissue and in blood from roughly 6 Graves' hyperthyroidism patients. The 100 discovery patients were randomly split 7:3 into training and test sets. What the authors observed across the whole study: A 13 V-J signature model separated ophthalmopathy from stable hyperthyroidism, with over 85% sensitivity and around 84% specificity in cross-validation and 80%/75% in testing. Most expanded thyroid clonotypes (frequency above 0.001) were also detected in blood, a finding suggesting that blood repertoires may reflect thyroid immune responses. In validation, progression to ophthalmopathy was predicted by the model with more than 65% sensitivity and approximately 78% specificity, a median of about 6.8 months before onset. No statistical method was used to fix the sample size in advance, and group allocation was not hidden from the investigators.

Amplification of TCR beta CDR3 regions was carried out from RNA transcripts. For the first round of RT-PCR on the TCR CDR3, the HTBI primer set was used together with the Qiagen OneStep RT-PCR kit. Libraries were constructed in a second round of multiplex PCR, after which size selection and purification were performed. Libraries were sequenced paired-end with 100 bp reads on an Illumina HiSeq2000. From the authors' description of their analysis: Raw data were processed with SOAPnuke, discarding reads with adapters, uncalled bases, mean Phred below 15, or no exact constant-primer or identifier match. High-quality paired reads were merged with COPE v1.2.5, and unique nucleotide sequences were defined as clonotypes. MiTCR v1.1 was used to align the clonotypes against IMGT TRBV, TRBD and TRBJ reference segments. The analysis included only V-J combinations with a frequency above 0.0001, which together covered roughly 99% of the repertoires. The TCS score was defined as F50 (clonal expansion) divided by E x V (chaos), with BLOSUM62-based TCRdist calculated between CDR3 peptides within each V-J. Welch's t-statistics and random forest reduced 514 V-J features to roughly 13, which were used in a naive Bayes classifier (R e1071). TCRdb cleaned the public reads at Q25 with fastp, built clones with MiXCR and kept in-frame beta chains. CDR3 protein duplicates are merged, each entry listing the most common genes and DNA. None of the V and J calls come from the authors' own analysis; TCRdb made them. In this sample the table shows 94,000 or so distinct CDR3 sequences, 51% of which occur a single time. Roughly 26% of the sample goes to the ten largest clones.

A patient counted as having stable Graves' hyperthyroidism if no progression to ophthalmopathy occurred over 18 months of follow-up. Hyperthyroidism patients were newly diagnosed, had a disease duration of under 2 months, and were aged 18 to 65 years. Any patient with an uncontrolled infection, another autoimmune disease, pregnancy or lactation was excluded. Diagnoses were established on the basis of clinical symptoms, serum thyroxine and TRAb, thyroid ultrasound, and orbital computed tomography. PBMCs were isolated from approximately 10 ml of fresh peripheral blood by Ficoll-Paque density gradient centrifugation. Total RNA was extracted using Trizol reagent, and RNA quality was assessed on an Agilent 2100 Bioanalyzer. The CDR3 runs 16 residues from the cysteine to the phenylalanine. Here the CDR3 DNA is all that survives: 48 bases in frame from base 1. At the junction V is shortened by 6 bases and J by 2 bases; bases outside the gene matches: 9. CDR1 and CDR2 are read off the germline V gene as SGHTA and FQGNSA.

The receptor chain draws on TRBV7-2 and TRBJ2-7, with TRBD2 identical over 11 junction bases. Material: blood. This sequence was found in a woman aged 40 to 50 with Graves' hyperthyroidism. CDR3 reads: CASRAWTSGFAYEQYF. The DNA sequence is TGTGCCAGCAGGGCGTGGACTAGCGGGTTTGCCTACGAGCAGTACTTC.